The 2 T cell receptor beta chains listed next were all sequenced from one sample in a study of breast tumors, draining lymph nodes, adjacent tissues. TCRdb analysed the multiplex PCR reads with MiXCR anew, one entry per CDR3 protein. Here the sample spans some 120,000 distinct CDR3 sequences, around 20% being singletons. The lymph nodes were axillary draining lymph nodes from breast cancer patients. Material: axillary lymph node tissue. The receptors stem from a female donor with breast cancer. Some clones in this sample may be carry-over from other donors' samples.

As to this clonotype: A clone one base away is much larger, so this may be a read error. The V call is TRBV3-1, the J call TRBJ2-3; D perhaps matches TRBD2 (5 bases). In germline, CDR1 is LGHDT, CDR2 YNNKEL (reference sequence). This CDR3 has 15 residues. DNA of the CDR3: TGTGCCAGCAGCCAAGATAGCGACCGCACAGATACGCAGTGTTTT. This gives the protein CASSQDSDRTDTQCF.

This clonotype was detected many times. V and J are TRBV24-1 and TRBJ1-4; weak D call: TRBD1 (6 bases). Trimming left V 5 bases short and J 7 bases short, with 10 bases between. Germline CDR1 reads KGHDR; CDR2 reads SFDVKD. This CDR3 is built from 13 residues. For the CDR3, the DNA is TGTGCCACCAGTGCAACAGGGACTGAAAAACTGTTTTTT. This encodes CATSATGTEKLFF.